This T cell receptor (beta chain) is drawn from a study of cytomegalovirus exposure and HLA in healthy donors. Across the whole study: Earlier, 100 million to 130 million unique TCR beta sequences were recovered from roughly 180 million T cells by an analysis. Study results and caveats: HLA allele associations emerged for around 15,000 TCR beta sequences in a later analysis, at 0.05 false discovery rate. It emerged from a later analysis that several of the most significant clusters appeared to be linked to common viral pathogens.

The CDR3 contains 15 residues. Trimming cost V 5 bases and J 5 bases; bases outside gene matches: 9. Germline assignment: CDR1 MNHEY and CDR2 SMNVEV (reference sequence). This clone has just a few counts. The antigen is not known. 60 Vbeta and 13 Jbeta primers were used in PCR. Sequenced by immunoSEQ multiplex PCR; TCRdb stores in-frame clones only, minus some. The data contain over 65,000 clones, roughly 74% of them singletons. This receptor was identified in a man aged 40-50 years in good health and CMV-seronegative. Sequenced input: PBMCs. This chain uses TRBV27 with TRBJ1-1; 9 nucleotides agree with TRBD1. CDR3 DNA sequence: TGTGCCAGCAGTATTCTGGGACAGGGCGGGACTGAAGCTTTCTTT. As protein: CASSILGQGGTEAFF.